These 30 T cell receptor beta chains were sequenced from one sample in a study of shared clonotypes between healthy human individuals. Profiling relied on immunoSEQ multiplex PCR, and the TCRdb table lists in-frame clones only, not all of them. The sample holds some 2.4 million clones, roughly 93% seen once. Input material: naive CD4+ T cells from PBMCs. Sample subset: CD45RA+ positively selected. The receptors were sampled from a man between 18 and 35 years old in good health. Some clones in this sample may be carry-over from other donors' samples.

The chain couples TRBV7-6 to TRBJ2-1; perhaps TRBD2 as D (5 bases). Trimming cost V 2 bases and J 7 bases, with 15 bases left between them. The CDR3 sequence is 15 residues long. Germline V gene lookup returns CDR1 SGHVS and CDR2 FNYEAQ. CDR3: CASSLPTRGFNEQFF. Here the CDR3 DNA reads TGTGCCAGCAGCTTACCGACCCGGGGATTTAATGAGCAGTTCTTC.

The J gene is TRBJ2-5, the V gene TRBV19, with D possibly being TRBD1 or TRBD2 (5 bases each). CDR1 is LNHDA, CDR2 SQIVND, per germline (reference sequence). V dropped 1 base and J dropped 4 bases, with 13 bases sitting between them. This CDR3 has 15 amino acids. The CDR3 nucleotides read TGTGCCAGTAGTATAGCCGGGGACGAACGAGAGACCCAGTACTTC. Residues: CASSIAGDERETQYF.

The chain links TRBV5-6 to TRBJ1-4; 7 nucleotides line up with TRBD1. CDR1 SGHDT and CDR2 YYEEEE come from the germline V gene. The CDR3 consists of 14 residues. V gave up 4 bases and J gave up 7 bases; unmatched junction bases: 7. The CDR3 loop is CASSADREGEKLFF. The CDR3 nucleotides read TGTGCCAGCAGCGCCGACAGGGAGGGTGAAAAACTGTTTTTT.

The rearrangement links TRBV6-1 to TRBJ1-2, with 7 bases lining up with TRBD1. The ends lost 7 bases at V and 4 bases at J; junction bases unmatched: 3. The CDR3 contains 12 residues. Per the germline V gene, CDR1 is MNHNS and CDR2 is SASEGT. The CDR3 sequence is CASKRQGYGYTF. For the CDR3, the DNA is TGTGCCAGCAAAAGACAGGGCTATGGCTACACCTTC.

The gene calls are TRBV9 and TRBJ2-7; 8 bases are shared with TRBD2. The V segment lost 7 bases and the J segment 7 bases; nucleotides outside the gene matches: 19. This CDR3 has 16 amino acids. Looked up from germline, CDR1 is SGDLS and CDR2 is YYNGEE. The CDR3 protein is CASSRFAGLGGEEQYF. CDR3 sequence (DNA): TGTGCCAGCTCCCGGTTTGCGGGACTAGGGGGTGAAGAGCAGTACTTC.

The rearrangement links TRBV6-5 to TRBJ2-1; TRBD2 aligns across 11 bases. J gave up 9 bases and V 2 bases, and 9 bases lay outside the gene matches. The germline V gene has CDR1 MNHEY and CDR2 SVGAGI. The CDR3 consists of 16 residues. CDR3 amino acids: CASSYPTSGKTSEQFF. The DNA of the CDR3 is TGTGCCAGCAGTTACCCGACTAGCGGGAAAACCAGTGAGCAGTTCTTC.

The gene calls are TRBV21-1 and TRBJ1-5. TRBV21-1 constitutes a pseudogene. The CDR3 is 17 residues long. The CDR3 nucleotides are TGTGCCAGCAGCAAAGCCGCGAAGTGCAGCCTCCATCAGCCCCAGCATTTT. Protein product: CASSKAAKCSLHQPQHF.

The rearrangement links TRBV14 to TRBJ2-7; weak D call: TRBD1 (5 bases). This CDR3 region has 17 residues. Germline CDR1 SGHDN, CDR2 FVKESK. Trimming shortened V by 1 base and J by 1 base, and 17 bases separated the two germline ends. CDR3 DNA sequence: TGTGCCAGCAGCCAAGTCGCAGGTCAGTCAGGGTCCTACGAGCAGTACTTC. Encoded protein: CASSQVAGQSGSYEQYF.

This chain joins TRBV5-4 and TRBJ2-6, with TRBD2 as a possible D gene (6 bases). CDR1 and CDR2 (germline): SGHNT, YYREEE (reference sequence). This CDR3 comprises 16 residues. Trimming cost V 1 base and J 3 bases, with 11 bases left between them. The CDR3 DNA follows: TGTGCCAGCAGCTTGTACGGGGGAGGTGGGGCCAACGTCCTGACTTTC. Protein: CASSLYGGGGANVLTF.

The rearrangement uses TRBV7-6 and TRBJ2-3; 8 bases align to TRBD2. The CDR3 covers 15 residues. Germline CDR1 SGHVS, CDR2 FNYEAQ. With 5 bases clipped from V and 0 bases from J, the junction kept 4 bases outside the gene matches. The CDR3 DNA reads TGTGCCAGCAGCCCGGGGGGGGGTAGCACAGATACGCAGTATTTT. It specifies CASSPGGGSTDTQYF.

CDR3 DNA sequence: TGTGCCAGCAGTTCGGGGGGGGTCGAAGCTTTCTTT. Amino acids: CASSSGGVEAFF. V and J are TRBV27 and TRBJ1-1, with D perhaps matching TRBD1 (5 bases). With 4 bases removed from V and 8 bases from J, the gap between germline ends came to 11 bases. The CDR3 sequence is 12 residues long. Germline CDR1 and CDR2: MNHEY and SMNVEV (reference sequence).

The V and J genes are TRBV5-6 and TRBJ2-7, with D perhaps TRBD1 (6 bases). The CDR3 consists of 14 residues. V gave up 2 bases and J gave up 0 bases, with 9 bases separating them. Per the germline V gene, CDR1 is SGHDT and CDR2 is YYEEEE. CDR3 loop: CASSLDRNSYEQYF. CDR3 sequence (DNA): TGTGCCAGCAGCTTAGACAGGAACTCCTACGAGCAGTACTTC.

The chain is built from TRBV12-5 and TRBJ2-6; D is unclear. V shed 6 bases and J shed 4 bases, with 13 bases lying between them. The CDR3 is made up of 15 amino acids. CDR1 LGHNT and CDR2 FRNRAP come from the germline V gene. The CDR3 DNA is TGTGCTAGTGGAGGACGGGTTTCCGGGGCCAACGTCCTGACTTTC. The encoded protein is CASGGRVSGANVLTF. The full variable domain, rest sourced from reference TRBV12-5 and TRBJ2-6, is DARVTQTPRHKVTEMGQEVTMRCQPILGHNTVFWYRQTMMQGLELLAYFRNRAPLDDSGMPKDRFSAEMPDATLATLKIQPSEPRDSAVYFCASGGRVSGANVLTFGAGSRLTVL.

The V call is TRBV21-1, the J call TRBJ2-3; no DNA check was done on the table's D call, TRBD1. TRBV21-1 is designated a pseudogene. The CDR3 loop spans 16 amino acids. The CDR3 bases are TGTGCCAGCAGCCTACGACAGGGGCTTGTCCCAGATACGCAGTATTTT. Its translation: CASSLRQGLVPDTQYF.

In its sample, this clone was seen once. Other DNA sequences from this sample encode an identical CDR3 as well. The CDR3 DNA sequence: TGCGCCAGCAGCTTGGACAGTCTGGGTAATTCACCCCTCCACTTT. This gives the protein CASSLDSLGNSPLHF. The V and J genes are TRBV5-1 and TRBJ1-6, with D hard to call. Trimming removed 0 bases from V and 6 bases from J, with 10 bases in between. Germline V CDR1 and CDR2: SGHRS, YFSETQ. The length of the CDR3 is 15 residues.

V and J are TRBV29-1 and TRBJ1-2; no clear D gene. The germline gives CDR1 SQVTM, CDR2 ANQGSEA. This CDR3 is built from 12 residues. The V end lost 4 bases, the J end lost 3 bases, and 9 bases lay between the germline ends. The CDR3 spells CSVGPPHYGYTF. CDR3 bases: TGCAGCGTTGGACCGCCGCACTATGGCTACACCTTC. Using reference TRBV29-1 and TRBJ1-2 for the parts outside the CDR3, the full variable domain is SAVISQKPSRDICQRGTSLTIQCQVDSQVTMMFWYRQQPGQSLTLIATANQGSEATYESGFVIDKFPISRPNLTFSTLTVSNMSPEDSSIYLCSVGPPHYGYTFGSGTRLTVV.

This rearrangement joins TRBV18 to TRBJ1-2; D call uncertain. There are 14 residues in the CDR3. V gave up 2 bases and J gave up 0 bases, with 7 bases separating them. Germline V gene lookup returns CDR1 KGHSH and CDR2 LQKENI. CDR3 amino acids: CASSPSLSNYGYTF. The CDR3 nucleotides read TGTGCCAGCTCACCAAGTCTTTCTAACTATGGCTACACCTTC.

V usage is TRBV7-3 and J usage is TRBJ2-1, with 7 bases identical to TRBD2. With 2 bases clipped from V and 4 bases from J, the junction kept 11 bases outside the gene matches. The CDR3 totals 17 residues. The V gene's germline CDR1 is SGHTA and CDR2 FQGTGA. CDR3 sequence: CASSLGAGVGLYNEQFF. The DNA for the CDR3 is TGTGCCAGCAGCTTAGGTGCGGGGGTTGGACTATACAATGAGCAGTTCTTC.

V is TRBV9 and J is TRBJ1-5; D is uncertain. This CDR3 is 13 amino acids long. V was clipped by 1 base and J by 1 base, with 3 bases between them. CDR1 SGDLS and CDR2 YYNGEE come from the germline V gene. The CDR3 DNA is TGTGCCAGCAGCGTATACAGCAATCAGCCCCAGCATTTT. Amino acid sequence: CASSVYSNQPQHF. The full variable domain, its missing parts supplied by reference TRBV9 and TRBJ1-5, is DSGVTQTPKHLITATGQRVTLRCSPRSGDLSVYWYQQSLDQGLQFLIQYYNGEERAKGNILERFSAQQFPDLHSELNLSSLELGDSALYFCASSVYSNQPQHFGDGTRLSIL.

The chain combines TRBV5-1 with TRBJ2-2; D is undetermined. Between the trimmed V and J ends, which lost 0 bases and 4 bases, there was a span of 10 bases. Germline V gene lookup returns CDR1 SGHRS and CDR2 YFSETQ. This CDR3 spans 15 amino acids. CDR3 in DNA: TGCGCCAGCAGCTTGGAACAGTTTGTCACCGGGGAGCTGTTTTTT. The encoded protein is CASSLEQFVTGELFF.

V gene TRBV18 combines with J gene TRBJ1-2, with TRBD1 matching over 9 bases. In germline, CDR1 is KGHSH, CDR2 LQKENI. The CDR3 extends over 15 amino acids. The junction had 3 bases not matched to a gene; V was cut back by 0 bases and J by 4 bases. The DNA for the CDR3 is TGTGCCAGCTCACCACCGGGACAGGGTACCTATGGCTACACCTTC. Translating it yields CASSPPGQGTYGYTF.

With regard to this clone: The sample has other DNA sequences that encode this CDR3 too. The chain links TRBV6-1 to TRBJ1-3; possibly TRBD1 for D (6 bases). The CDR3 runs 14 residues. Germline CDR1 MNHNS, CDR2 SASEGT. V was trimmed by 3 bases and J by 0 bases, leaving 6 bases between them. CDR3 DNA: TGTGCCAGCAGTGAGGGGGCCTCTGGAAACACCATATATTTT. Its protein product is CASSEGASGNTIYF.

The V gene is TRBV19, the J gene TRBJ2-6, with TRBD2 matching 11 bases. The CDR3 extends over 22 amino acids. Germline values: CDR1 LNHDA, CDR2 SQIVND (reference sequence). Trimming removed 4 bases from V and 0 bases from J; junction bases left unmatched: 17. CDR3 protein: CASSTHPGRTSGLSSGANVLTF. For the CDR3, the DNA is TGTGCCAGTAGTACCCACCCGGGGCGGACTAGCGGGCTTAGCTCTGGGGCCAACGTCCTGACTTTC.

Written as DNA, the CDR3 is TGTGCCAGCAGCTTAAGACAGGGAATTGGGAACCCCTACAATGAGCAGTTCTTC. It is translated as CASSLRQGIGNPYNEQFF. This chain uses TRBV5-5 with TRBJ2-1; 7 bases map to TRBD1. Losses at the gene ends were 2 bases for V and 2 bases for J; bases not matched to a gene: 13. Germline CDR1 SGHKS, CDR2 YYEKEE (reference sequence). The CDR3 loop spans 18 amino acids.

The gene calls are TRBV5-5 and TRBJ1-4, with no clear D. This CDR3 has 16 residues. From germline, CDR1 is SGHKS and CDR2 YYEKEE (reference sequence). Trimming cost V 6 bases and J 0 bases, with 15 bases left between them. The CDR3 protein is CASTLDLGATNEKLFF. CDR3 coding DNA: TGTGCCAGCACCTTAGACCTCGGGGCAACTAATGAAAAACTGTTTTTT.

The chain recombines TRBV7-8 with TRBJ2-3, with a weak D call TRBD2 (6 bases). CDR1 SGHVS and CDR2 FQNEAQ come from the germline V gene. Trimming cost V 5 bases and J 2 bases, with 23 bases left between them. This CDR3 has 18 amino acids. The CDR3 DNA is TGTGCCAGCAGCCGCCGGGACTTTCCCTTGGATTCCACAGATACGCAGTATTTT. Protein product: CASSRRDFPLDSTDTQYF.

This rearrangement joins TRBV6-1 to TRBJ1-5; 8 positions agree with TRBD1. Per the germline V gene, CDR1 is MNHNS and CDR2 is SASEGT. CDR3 length equals 15 residues. Trimming took 6 bases from V and 6 from J; bases not matched to a gene: 10. The CDR3 loop reads CASRFRQGSSQPQHF. CDR3 sequence (DNA): TGTGCCAGCAGATTCAGACAGGGGTCGAGTCAGCCCCAGCATTTT.

This clone was counted a single time. Germline is not matched at one junction end, which may reflect a read error. Distinct nucleotide sequences in the sample also encode this CDR3. This chain joins TRBV11-2 and TRBJ2-7; 11 bases agree with TRBD2. This CDR3 spans 15 amino acids. The V gene's germline CDR1 is SGHAT and CDR2 FQNNGV. CDR3 DNA sequence: TGTGCCAGCAGTTTAGGACTAGCGGGCTCCTACGAGCAGTACTTC. Its protein is CASSLGLAGSYEQYF.

The chain is built from TRBV28 and TRBJ2-4; TRBD1 or TRBD2 may be the D gene (7 bases each). CDR1 is MDHEN, CDR2 SYDVKM, per germline. The CDR3 extends over 14 amino acids. V lost 5 bases, J lost 10 bases, and 18 bases lay in between. The CDR3 region has the DNA TGTGCCAGCAGTCCAGGGGGAGGGGCCAATATTCAGTACTTC. Translated, it gives CASSPGGGANIQYF.

This clone was seen just once. The J gene is TRBJ2-1, the V gene TRBV5-1; D call uncertain. V was clipped by 4 bases and J by 4 bases, with 21 bases between them. This CDR3 spans 17 amino acids. From germline, CDR1 is SGHRS and CDR2 YFSETQ. The chain's CDR3 is CASSTIPAAMGYNEQFF. In DNA form, the CDR3 reads TGCGCCAGCAGCACCATCCCCGCGGCGATGGGTTACAATGAGCAGTTCTTC.